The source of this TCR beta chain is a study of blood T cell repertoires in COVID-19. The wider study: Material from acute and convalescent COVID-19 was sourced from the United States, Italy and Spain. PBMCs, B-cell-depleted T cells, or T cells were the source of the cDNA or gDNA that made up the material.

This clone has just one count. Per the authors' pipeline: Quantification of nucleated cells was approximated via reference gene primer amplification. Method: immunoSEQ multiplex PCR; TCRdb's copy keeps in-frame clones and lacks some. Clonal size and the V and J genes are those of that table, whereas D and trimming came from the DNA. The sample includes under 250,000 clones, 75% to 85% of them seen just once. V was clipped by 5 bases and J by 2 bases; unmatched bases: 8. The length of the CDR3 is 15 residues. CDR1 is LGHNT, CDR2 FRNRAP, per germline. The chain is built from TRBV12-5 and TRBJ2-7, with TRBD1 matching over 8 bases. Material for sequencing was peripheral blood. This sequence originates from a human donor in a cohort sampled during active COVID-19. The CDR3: CASGSGQGIPYEQYF. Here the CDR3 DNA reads TGTGCTAGTGGTAGTGGACAGGGTATCCCCTACGAGCAGTACTTC. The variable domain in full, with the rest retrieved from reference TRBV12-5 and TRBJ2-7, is DARVTQTPRHKVTEMGQEVTMRCQPILGHNTVFWYRQTMMQGLELLAYFRNRAPLDDSGMPKDRFSAEMPDATLATLKIQPSEPRDSAVYFCASGSGQGIPYEQYFGPGTRLTVT.